This note documents a single T cell receptor (beta chain) sequence. Its antigen is still unknown. This entry comes from a study of OX40 agonist ivuxolimab in advanced cancers. The study's findings and limits: Mean expanded clone counts were higher in CD8+ than CD4+ T cells.

TCRdb keeps only in-frame clones here, not all; method: immunoSEQ multiplex PCR. In the table there are approximately 82,000 clones, around 89% of which are singletons. Autoimmune disease history or systemic immunosuppression excluded patients. The specimen was CD4+ or CD8+ T cells sorted from blood, collected in a trial of the OX40 agonist ivuxolimab. This receptor was taken from an adult with an advanced solid tumor such as melanoma, head and neck, liver or kidney cancer.

This CDR3 is CASSLDSYSTEAFF. The DNA for the CDR3 is TGCGCCAGCAGCTTAGACAGCTATTCCACTGAAGCTTTCTTT. The chain employs TRBV5-1 and TRBJ1-1, with a weak D call TRBD1 (5 bases). The CDR3 consists of 14 residues. Germline V gene sequence: CDR1 SGHRS, CDR2 YFSETQ. V was cut by 2 bases and J by 4 bases, with 12 bases left in between. The whole variable domain, remainder taken from reference TRBV5-1 and TRBJ1-1, is KAGVTQTPRYLIKTRGQQVTLSCSPISGHRSVSWYQQTPGQGLQFLFEYFSETQRNKGNFPGRFSGRQFSNSRSEMNVSTLELGDSALYLCASSLDSYSTEAFFGQGTRLTVV.